One T cell receptor beta chain is described in this entry. These data are taken from a study of blood T cell repertoires in COVID-19. Seattle patients were enrolled while actively infected and followed longitudinally. In the original workflow: Estimation of nucleated cell counts relied on the amplification of reference gene primers. Assay: immunoSEQ multiplex PCR; the TCRdb copy retains only in-frame clones and omits some. V and J calls and clone size are as listed in that table; D and trimming were resolved from the DNA. The repertoire holds over 20,000 clones, with around 74% as singletons. The germline V gene encodes CDR1 SGHNT and CDR2 YYREEE (reference sequence). Unmatched junction bases numbered 6, after V lost 0 bases and J lost 1 base. This CDR3 region has 16 residues.

The chain combines TRBV5-4 with TRBJ1-1; 7 nucleotides line up with TRBD1. The sequence was obtained from a man aged 50-59 years with COVID-19, enrolled during active disease. The source material was peripheral blood. The chain's CDR3 is CASSLARDRKNTEAFF. Written as DNA, the CDR3 is TGTGCCAGCAGCTTGGCCCGGGACAGAAAGAACACTGAAGCTTTCTTT.